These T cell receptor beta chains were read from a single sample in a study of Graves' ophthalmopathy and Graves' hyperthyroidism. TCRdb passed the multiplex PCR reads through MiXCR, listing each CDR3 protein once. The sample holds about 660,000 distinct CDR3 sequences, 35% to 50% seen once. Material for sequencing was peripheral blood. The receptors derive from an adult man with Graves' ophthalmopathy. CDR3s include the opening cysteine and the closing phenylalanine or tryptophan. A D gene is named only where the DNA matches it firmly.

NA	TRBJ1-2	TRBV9	CASSAYRDNYGYTF
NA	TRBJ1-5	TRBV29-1	CSVGGGFSNQPQHF
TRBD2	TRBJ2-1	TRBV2	CASSVAGDNEQFF
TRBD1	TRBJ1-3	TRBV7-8	CASSLGRPEGAGNTIYF
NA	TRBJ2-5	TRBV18	CASSPPHFQETQYF
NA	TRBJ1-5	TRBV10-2	CASSEVRSNQPQHF
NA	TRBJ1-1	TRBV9	CASSQDFSQTEAFF
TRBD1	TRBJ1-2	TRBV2	CASRDGTGGSYGYTF
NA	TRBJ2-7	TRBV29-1	CSVGELGVEQYF
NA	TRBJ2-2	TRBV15	CATSQGPGELFF
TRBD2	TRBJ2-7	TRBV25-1	CASSELAGLYEQYF
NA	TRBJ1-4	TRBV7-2	CASSLDSGGYEKLFF
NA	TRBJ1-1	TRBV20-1	CSASAGGIDTEAFF
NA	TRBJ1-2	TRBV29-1	CSVKHGSNSGYTF
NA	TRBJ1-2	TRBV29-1	CSVVAGIGGYTF
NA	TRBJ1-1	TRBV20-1	CSARENRDMPEAFF
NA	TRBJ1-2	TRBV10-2	CASSDTGFYGYTF
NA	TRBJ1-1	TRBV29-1	CSVEGGHLTEAFF
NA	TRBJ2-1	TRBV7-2	CASSFGGDEQFF
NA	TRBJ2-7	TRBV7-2	CASSLWTTSVPHEQYF
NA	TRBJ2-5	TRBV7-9	CASSEWRFQETQYF
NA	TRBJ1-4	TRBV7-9	CASSLGLTNEKLFF
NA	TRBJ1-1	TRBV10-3	CAISAWSASALEAFF
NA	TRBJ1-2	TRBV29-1	CSVVPTGIGYTF
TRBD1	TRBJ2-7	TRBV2	CASSPRTYRDSLSPYGQYF
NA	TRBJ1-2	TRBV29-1	CSVEAPTESIGGYTF
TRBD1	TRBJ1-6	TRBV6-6	CASSGFRDRGDSPLHF
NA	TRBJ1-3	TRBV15	CATSLRGSGNTIYF
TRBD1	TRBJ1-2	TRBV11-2	CASSSGQYGYTF
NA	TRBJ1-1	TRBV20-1	CSGLPVIMNTEAFF
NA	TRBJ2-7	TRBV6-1	CASSYANEQYF
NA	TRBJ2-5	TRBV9	CASSPWTGKETQYF
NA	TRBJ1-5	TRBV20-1	CSARTGSQPQHF
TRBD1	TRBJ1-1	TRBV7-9	CASSLKGGLNNEAFF
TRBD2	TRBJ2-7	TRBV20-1	CSARLAGSPYEQYF
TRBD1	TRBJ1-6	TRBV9	CASSLGSGGNSPLHF
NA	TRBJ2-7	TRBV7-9	CASSELGGTEQYF
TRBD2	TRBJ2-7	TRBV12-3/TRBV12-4	CASSRSSGRDYEQYF
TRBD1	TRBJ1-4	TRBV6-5	CASSRVGTGGEKLFF
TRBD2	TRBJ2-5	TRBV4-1	CANSQERDYSGGLGETQYF
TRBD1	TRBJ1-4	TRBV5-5	CASSYRQGSEKLFF
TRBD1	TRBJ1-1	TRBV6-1	CASSETGGRTKAFF
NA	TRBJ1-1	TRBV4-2	CASSQRGGHGNTEAFF